These T cell receptor beta chains were read from a single sample in a study of shared clonotypes between healthy human individuals. Measured with immunoSEQ multiplex PCR; TCRdb has only the in-frame clones, and not every one. The sample holds hundreds of thousands of clones, approximately 95% seen once. Sample: naive CD8+ T cells sorted from blood. Receptors originate from a woman aged 25 to 45 in good health. Each CDR3 is given with its conserved first and last residue. D genes are given only for firm matches. Some rows have no size entry. The others give once, few or many, or a class for an expanded clone.

J,D,V,size,DNA,CDR3
TRBJ2-3,.,TRBV28,once,TGTGCCAGCAGTTTGCGGGAAGCAGATACGCAGTATTTT,CASSLREADTQYF
TRBJ1-2,.,TRBV15,.,TGTGCCACCAGCAGAGAACATACCGGGACCCACAGTTTAATGGACTACACCTTC,CATSREHTGTHSLMDYTF
TRBJ2-7,.,TRBV27,.,TGTGCCAGCAGTTCTCTCGACAACTACGAGCAGTACTTC,CASSSLDNYEQYF
TRBJ2-7,TRBD1,TRBV14,.,TGTGCCAGCAGCCTGACAGGGGGAGACGAGCAGTACTTC,CASSLTGGDEQYF
TRBJ2-1,TRBD2,TRBV7-9,.,TGTGCCAGCAGAGAAGCGGGAGGGCCTAATGAGCAGTTCTTC,CASREAGGPNEQFF
TRBJ2-7,.,TRBV6-6,.,TGTGCCAGCAGTTACGGCCACCCCTGGGAGCAGTACTTC,CASSYGHPWEQYF
TRBJ2-1,.,TRBV28,.,TGTGCCAGCAGGAGGGGTGGCGAGCAGTTCTTC,CASRRGGEQFF
TRBJ2-5,TRBD2,TRBV6-6,once,TGTGCCAGCAAACTAGCGGGAGTGGAGACCCAGTACTTC,CASKLAGVETQYF
TRBJ1-2,TRBD1,TRBV19,once,TGTGCCACATCCGAACAGGGGCCCAACTATGGCTACACCTTC,CATSEQGPNYGYTF
TRBJ2-7,.,TRBV11-2,.,TGTGCCAGCAGCTTAGTTAGCCCGGGAGTCGAGCAGTACTTC,CASSLVSPGVEQYF
TRBJ1-1,.,TRBV4-2,.,TGTGCCAGCAGCCAAGAAGGCCAAGGCCCATACACTGAAGCTTTCTTT,CASSQEGQGPYTEAFF
TRBJ2-7,.,TRBV27,.,TGTGCCAGCAGTTTATCCACAGGGCCCGTACTCTACGAGCAGTACTTC,CASSLSTGPVLYEQYF
TRBJ2-1,TRBD1,TRBV7-9,.,TGTGCCAGCAGCTCAAACAGGGGGCGCGGCAATGAGCAGTTCTTC,CASSSNRGRGNEQFF
TRBJ2-3,.,TRBV29-1,once,TGCAGCGTTGAAGATGTCGCTCCAAGCACAGATACGCAGTATTTT,CSVEDVAPSTDTQYF
TRBJ1-2,.,TRBV28,.,TGTGCCAGCAGCGGACGTAAGGGCTACACCTTC,CASSGRKGYTF
TRBJ1-5,.,TRBV21-1,.,TGTGCCAGCAGCGCCCCGGGACAGGGGATTAGGGGCAATCAGCCCCAGCATTTT,CASSAPGQGIRGNQPQHF
TRBJ2-7,.,TRBV29-1,.,TGCAGCGTTTATTTCGGCGGCTCCTACGAGCAGTACTTC,CSVYFGGSYEQYF
TRBJ2-7,TRBD1,TRBV28,.,TGTGCCAGCAGGGGGGACAGGGACTCCTACGAGCAGTACTTC,CASRGDRDSYEQYF
TRBJ2-3,TRBD2,TRBV11-3,.,TGTGCCAGCAGCACAGGACCGGGACTAGCGCTACCCGATACGCAGTATTTT,CASSTGPGLALPDTQYF
TRBJ2-3,TRBD1,TRBV4-1,.,TGCGCCAGCAGCCAGGACGACAGGGGGTTCGCAGATACGCAGTATTTT,CASSQDDRGFADTQYF
TRBJ2-7,TRBD1,TRBV27,.,TGTGCCAGCAGTTTAATCTCGGGACAGGGCTTCTACGAGCAGTACTTC,CASSLISGQGFYEQYF
TRBJ2-5,.,TRBV28,.,TGTGCCACCTCTGGCGGTGAGACCCAGTACTTC,CATSGGETQYF
TRBJ2-5,TRBD2,TRBV19,.,TGTGCCAGTAGTATCGGGACTAGCCAAGAGACCCAGTACTTC,CASSIGTSQETQYF
TRBJ2-7,TRBD1,TRBV10-2,.,TGCGCCAGCAGTGACAGGACAGGCGGATACGAGCAGTACTTC,CASSDRTGGYEQYF
TRBJ2-1,TRBD2,TRBV28,.,TGTGCCAGCAGTTTACGACTAGCTTCCTACAATGAGCAGTTCTTC,CASSLRLASYNEQFF
TRBJ1-3,.,TRBV4-1,.,TGCGCCAGCAGCCAAGGGATGGTCGGATTGGGGAACACCATATATTTT,CASSQGMVGLGNTIYF
TRBJ1-2,TRBD1,TRBV2,once,TGTGCCAGCAGTGAAAGGACAGGGTATGGCTACACCTTC,CASSERTGYGYTF
TRBJ2-1,TRBD1,TRBV2,once,TGTGCCAGCAGTGAAGCGGGGGACAGGGGTCTTGAGCAGTTCTTC,CASSEAGDRGLEQFF
TRBJ1-1,.,TRBV7-6,.,TGTGCCAGCAGCCAAAGGAGCTACCCCGGCGCTGAAGCTTTCTTT,CASSQRSYPGAEAFF
TRBJ2-7,.,TRBV6-1,once,TGTGCCAGCAGTGCCCGGGACAACTCCTACGAGCAGTACTTC,CASSARDNSYEQYF
TRBJ2-2,TRBD2,TRBV5-4,.,TGTGCCAGCAGCCCGCGGGGGGGTCCCGGGGAGCTGTTTTTT,CASSPRGGPGELFF
TRBJ2-1,TRBD1,TRBV11-2,once,TGTGCCAGCAGCTTTACAGGGGCGCAATCGACGGATGAGCAGTTCTTC,CASSFTGAQSTDEQFF
TRBJ2-7,.,TRBV25-1,once,TGTGCCAGCAGTGTAACAATTTACGAGCAGTACTTC,CASSVTIYEQYF
TRBJ2-1,.,TRBV7-2,.,TGTGCCAGCAGCTTCCAATCGGGACTTGGAATGAATGAGCAGTTCTTC,CASSFQSGLGMNEQFF
TRBJ1-2,.,TRBV2,.,TGTGCCAGCAGTGTTGGGTCTTGGTATGGCTACACCTTC,CASSVGSWYGYTF
TRBJ2-7,.,TRBV7-6,.,TGTGCCAGCAGCTTAGCGTGGCAGGGTCCCTACGAGCAGTACTTC,CASSLAWQGPYEQYF
TRBJ1-1,.,TRBV6-5,few,TGTGCCAGCAGTTACGCGAGGAACACTGAAGCTTTCTTT,CASSYARNTEAFF
TRBJ2-1,.,TRBV19,.,TGTGCCAGTAGTATCTTCCGGGACAATGAGCAGTTCTTC,CASSIFRDNEQFF
TRBJ1-5,.,TRBV12-2,.,TGTGCAAGTCGCACCCCCTTTGTAGGGACTCAGCCCCAGCATTTT,CASRTPFVGTQPQHF
TRBJ2-7,.,TRBV28,.,TGTGCCAGCAGCTACCAAGGGTGGGAGCAGTACTTC,CASSYQGWEQYF
TRBJ2-7,TRBD2,TRBV6-5,once,TGTGCCAGCAGTTACGTTAGCGGGGCCTACGAGCAGTACTTC,CASSYVSGAYEQYF
TRBJ1-5,.,TRBV28,few,TGTGCCAGCAGTAGTCCCGGGACAAGGATCTTAAAGCCCCAGCATTTT,CASSSPGTRILKPQHF
TRBJ2-3,TRBD2,TRBV2,.,TGTGCCAGCAGTGAATTACTAGCGGGCACATCGGGCACAGATACGCAGTATTTT,CASSELLAGTSGTDTQYF
TRBJ2-7,TRBD2,TRBV5-6,.,TGTGCCAGCACCATTCGTCTAGCGGGAGAACACGAGCAGTACTTC,CASTIRLAGEHEQYF
TRBJ2-1,.,TRBV7-6,.,TGTGCCAGCAGCCGTCTTAGCGGAGAGATTAACAATGAGCAGTTCTTC,CASSRLSGEINNEQFF
TRBJ1-1,TRBD1,TRBV27,.,TGTGCCAGCAGTTCCCGACAGGGATGGGAAGCTTTCTTT,CASSSRQGWEAFF
TRBJ2-7,.,TRBV28,.,TGTGCCAGCAGTTCAACTTCCTCCTACGAGCAGTACTTC,CASSSTSSYEQYF
TRBJ1-2,.,TRBV9,.,TGTGCCAGCAGCGTAGCAGAAGTCCCCTATGGCTACACCTTC,CASSVAEVPYGYTF
TRBJ2-7,TRBD2,TRBV11-2,.,TGTGCCAGCAGCTTAGATAAGGGAAACCCAAGCGGGAGGTCCTACGAGCAGTACTTC,CASSLDKGNPSGRSYEQYF
TRBJ2-2,.,TRBV29-1,.,TGCAGCGCCCGGGAACCGAACACCGGGGAGCTGTTTTTT,CSAREPNTGELFF
TRBJ2-7,.,TRBV27,once,TGTGCCAGCAGTTTAGCGCCCGGGACATCTCACTACGAGCAGTACTTC,CASSLAPGTSHYEQYF
TRBJ1-4,.,TRBV25-1,.,TGTGCCAGCAGTGAATTTGGGAGAGGGGCAGTTAATGAAAAACTGTTTTTT,CASSEFGRGAVNEKLFF
TRBJ1-5,.,TRBV5-6,once,TGTGCCAGCAGCTTGAGTACGGGGAATCAGCCCCAGCATTTT,CASSLSTGNQPQHF
TRBJ2-7,.,TRBV15,.,TGTGCCACCAGCGTAAAGAGACGGTTCGAGCAGTACTTC,CATSVKRRFEQYF
TRBJ2-1,.,TRBV6-4,.,TGTGCCAGCAGTGACTCCAGGGACAATGAGCAGTTCTTC,CASSDSRDNEQFF
TRBJ1-5,.,TRBV2,.,TGTGCCAGCAGTGAAGCGACATTTTATAGCAATCAGCCCCAGCATTTT,CASSEATFYSNQPQHF
TRBJ1-1,TRBD1,TRBV27,.,TGTGCCAGCAGTTTAAGGTCAGGGGGCACTGAAGCTTTCTTT,CASSLRSGGTEAFF